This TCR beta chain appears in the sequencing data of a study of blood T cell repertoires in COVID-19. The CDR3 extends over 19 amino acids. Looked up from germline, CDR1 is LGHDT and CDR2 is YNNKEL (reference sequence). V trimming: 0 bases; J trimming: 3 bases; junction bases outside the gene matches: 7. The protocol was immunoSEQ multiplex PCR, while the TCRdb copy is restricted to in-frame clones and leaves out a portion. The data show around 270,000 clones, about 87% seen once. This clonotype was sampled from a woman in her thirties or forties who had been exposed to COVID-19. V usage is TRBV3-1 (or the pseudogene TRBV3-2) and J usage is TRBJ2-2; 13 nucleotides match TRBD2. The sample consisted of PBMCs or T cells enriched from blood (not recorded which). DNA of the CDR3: TGTGCCAGCAGCCAAGATCCCACTAGCGGGAGGGCCGACACCGGGGAGCTGTTTTTT. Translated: CASSQDPTSGRADTGELFF.